The TCR beta chain under discussion was sequenced for a study of T cell repertoires in cytomegalovirus infection. As for the study in general: It can be stated that public TCR beta signatures indicated CMV infection as well as a matching HLA type.

About this clonotype: Its target is not known.

Study-wide results and caveats: Ex vivo, HLA-C-restricted CMV-specific TCR beta clonotypes prevailed over the rest of the response.

With 1 base removed from V and 4 bases from J, the gap between germline ends came to 6 bases. Germline loops: CDR1 LNHDA, CDR2 SQIVND (reference sequence). This CDR3 is 13 amino acids long. TCRdb called the reads again in MiXCR, with one record for every CDR3 protein. The sample lists 900,000 to 950,000 distinct CDR3 sequences, approximately 31% seen once, with roughly an eighth in the top ten. This chain uses TRBV19 with TRBJ2-3; D might be TRBD1 (5 bases). This sequence originates from a human donor in good health (CMV status not recorded). Some clones in this sample may be carry-over from other donors' samples. The sample here was cultured CD8+ T cells from PBMCs, taken from culture after CMV antigen stimulation. The CDR3 coding sequence is TGTGCCAGTAGTATAGGACAGCCAGATACGCAGTATTTT. Translation: CASSIGQPDTQYF.